These 27 T cell receptor beta chains share one sample of origin, sequenced in a study of blood T cell repertoires in COVID-19. Sequencing was performed with immunoSEQ multiplex PCR; in TCRdb, only in-frame clones are kept and a portion is missing. Altogether fewer than 150,000 clones are present, under 85% being singletons, with the ten largest covering about 9.3%. Sequencing was performed on peripheral blood. All receptors come from a woman older than 75 in a cohort sampled during active or convalescent COVID-19.

This sequence joins TRBV7-7 and TRBJ2-6; the D is unclear. The CDR3 has 15 residues. CDR1 and CDR2 from the germline V gene are SSHAT and FNYEAQ (reference sequence). V was pared by 0 bases and J by 2 bases, with 5 bases between. The CDR3 bases are TGTGCCAGCAGCTTAGCGGGCACTGGGGCCAACGTCCTGACTTTC. Translated, it gives CASSLAGTGANVLTF.

The rearrangement uses TRBV29-1 and TRBJ2-2, with 7 bases that match TRBD2. V lost 7 bases and J lost 4; bases outside the gene matches: 6. The CDR3 runs 13 residues. CDR1 is SQVTM, CDR2 ANQGSEA, per germline. CDR3 protein: CSGGDYTTGELFF. In DNA form, the CDR3 reads TGCAGCGGAGGGGACTACACCACCGGGGAGCTGTTTTTT.

V and J are TRBV5-6 and TRBJ2-3; 14 bases line up with TRBD2. This CDR3 has 18 residues. V trimming: 3 bases; J trimming: 3 bases; junction bases outside the gene matches: 9. Per the germline V gene, CDR1 is SGHDT and CDR2 is YYEEEE. The DNA of the CDR3 is TGTGCCAGCAGCTCCGGACTAGCGGGGGGTTGGCGGACAGATACGCAGTATTTT. This translates into CASSSGLAGGWRTDTQYF.

The chain joins TRBV19 to TRBJ2-2; maybe TRBD1 (6 bases). CDR1 is LNHDA and CDR2 is SQIVND in the germline V gene (reference sequence). CDR3 length: 15 residues. The ends were cut back, 6 bases at V and 0 bases at J, with 11 bases in the middle. CDR3 bases: TGTGCCAGTAGCCCCGGGACATCGAACACCGGGGAGCTGTTTTTT. Its translation: CASSPGTSNTGELFF.

This clone was observed a few times. The chain links TRBV6-6 to TRBJ1-1; D is unresolved. Germline CDR1 is MNHNY and CDR2 is SVGAGI (reference sequence). This CDR3 has 12 amino acids. V lost 4 bases and J lost 2, with 5 bases in between. CDR3 nucleotides: TGTGCCAGCAGTTCGGTCAACACTGAAGCTTTCTTT. This codes for CASSSVNTEAFF.

This clone was picked up one time. The J gene is TRBJ1-2, the V gene TRBV12-3 or TRBV12-4, with D hard to call. V was clipped by 0 bases and J by 1 base, with 3 bases between them. This CDR3 is built from 13 residues. The CDR3 DNA sequence: TGTGCCAGCAGTTTAGCTTATAACTATGGCTACACCTTC. This sequence encodes CASSLAYNYGYTF.

In this sample, this clone turned up once. The V call is TRBV9, the J call TRBJ1-1; D gene uncertain. The germline gives CDR1 SGDLS, CDR2 YYNGEE. V was shortened by 5 bases and J by 8 bases, with 16 bases between the two germline ends. This CDR3 region has 13 residues. CDR3 protein: CASSAFEGREAFF. In nucleotides, the CDR3 is TGTGCCAGCAGTGCCTTTGAGGGCAGGGAAGCTTTCTTT.

This chain links TRBV5-1 with TRBJ2-1, with D perhaps TRBD2 (7 bases). CDR3 size: 15 residues. The ends were cut back, 3 bases at V and 4 bases at J, with 14 bases in the middle. From germline, CDR1 is SGHRS and CDR2 YFSETQ. CDR3 protein: CASSSRGADYNEQFF. The CDR3 DNA follows: TGCGCCAGCAGCTCCCGGGGGGCCGATTACAATGAGCAGTTCTTC.

The chain is built from TRBV18 and TRBJ1-6; D is perhaps TRBD1 (5 bases). Germline V lookup: CDR1 KGHSH, CDR2 LQKENI. The CDR3 totals 16 residues. V was trimmed by 3 bases and J by 7 bases, leaving 16 bases between them. The CDR3 nucleotides read TGTGCCAGCTCACCGACAGCCTTCAACGGGAATTCACCCCTCCACTTT. Residues: CASSPTAFNGNSPLHF.

The rearrangement links TRBV18 to TRBJ2-7; tentatively, D is TRBD1 (5 bases). The CDR3 runs to 13 residues. The germline gives CDR1 KGHSH, CDR2 LQKENI. Trimming cost V 3 bases and J 3 bases, with 9 bases left between them. The chain's CDR3 is CASSPARDYEQYV. The CDR3 DNA is TGTGCCAGCTCACCGGCCAGGGACTACGAGCAGTACGTC.

The V call is TRBV28, the J call TRBJ2-7; TRBD2 agrees at 8 bases. Germline CDR1 MDHEN, CDR2 SYDVKM. J gave up 6 bases and V 9 bases, and 10 bases lay outside the gene matches. The CDR3 length is 13 residues. The CDR3 DNA is TGTGCCAGTGTCGGGGGGGCCTCCCTCGAGCAGTACGTC. It specifies CASVGGASLEQYV.

CDR3 DNA: TGTGCCAGCACTCGCGGGGGGGCACGGCCGGCCGGGGAGCTGTTTTTT. It translates to CASTRGGARPAGELFF. The chain carries TRBV6-6 and TRBJ2-2; 9 bases are shared with TRBD2. Looked up from germline, CDR1 is MNHNY and CDR2 is SVGAGI (reference sequence). The CDR3 covers 16 residues. V was pared by 7 bases and J by 6 bases, with 12 bases of the junction left unmatched.

The chain carries TRBV7-9 and TRBJ2-4, with 7 bases identical to TRBD1. J gave up 8 bases and V 4 bases, and 8 bases lay outside the gene matches. Germline V gives CDR1 SEHNR, CDR2 FQNEAQ (reference sequence). The CDR3 loop spans 14 amino acids. The CDR3 sequence is CASSYSRGLHIQYF. The CDR3 DNA follows: TGTGCCAGCAGCTATTCCAGGGGGTTACACATTCAGTACTTC.

The chain recombines TRBV3-1 (or the pseudogene TRBV3-2) with TRBJ1-6; D unclear. V lost 2 bases to trimming and J lost 0 bases, with 8 bases between them. Germline values: CDR1 LGHDT, CDR2 YNNKEL (reference sequence). The CDR3 has 16 residues. The CDR3 sequence: CASSQTHSSYNSPLHF. The CDR3 nucleotides read TGTGCCAGCAGCCAAACACACAGCTCCTATAATTCACCCCTCCACTTT.

The chain links TRBV18 to TRBJ2-5; 13 nucleotides align to TRBD2. This CDR3 is built from 16 residues. The germline V gene has CDR1 KGHSH and CDR2 LQKENI. V lost 4 bases, J lost 2 bases, and 4 bases stayed unmatched. The CDR3 DNA sequence: TGTGCCAGCTCACTGCGACTAGCGGGGGGACAAGAGACCCAGTACTTC. Its protein product is CASSLRLAGGQETQYF.

The rearrangement uses TRBV5-1 and TRBJ2-5; D is undetermined. The CDR3 length is 11 residues. Germline V gene data show CDR1 as SGHRS and CDR2 as YFSETQ. V was shortened by 4 bases and J by 2 bases, with 3 bases between the two germline ends. CDR3 residues: CASSQQETQYF. CDR3 in DNA: TGCGCCAGCAGCCAGCAAGAGACCCAGTACTTC.

This clone appeared a few times. The CDR3, as DNA: TGTGCCAGCTCCATCTCACGGGTGAACACTGAAGCTTTCTTT. Its translation: CASSISRVNTEAFF. The rearrangement uses TRBV2 and TRBJ1-1; D is unclear. The CDR3 loop spans 14 amino acids. Germline lookup yields CDR1 SNHLY and CDR2 FYNNEI. V was clipped by 8 bases and J by 0 bases, with 13 bases between them.

The rearrangement links TRBV19 to TRBJ2-7; TRBD1 might be the D (6 bases). Germline values: CDR1 LNHDA, CDR2 SQIVND (reference sequence). V lost 6 bases and J 2 bases, leaving 23 bases between the germline ends. The CDR3 loop spans 17 amino acids. CDR3 sequence: CASSRTVSIGTTYEQYF. CDR3 in DNA: TGTGCCAGTAGCCGTACCGTGAGTATCGGGACAACCTACGAGCAGTACTTC.

The chain carries TRBV5-1 and TRBJ2-7; 9 bases are a match to TRBD1. Germline CDR1 and CDR2: SGHRS and YFSETQ. This CDR3 has 15 amino acids. The junction had 6 bases not matched to a gene; V was cut back by 2 bases and J by 3 bases. The CDR3, as DNA: TGCGCCAGCAGCTTTCTGGGACAGGGAGGCTACGAGCAGTACTTC. Translation gives CASSFLGQGGYEQYF.

The table lists this clone with a count of one. This chain connects TRBV5-6 to TRBJ2-5, with unresolved D. The CDR3 runs 15 residues. V lost 0 bases and J 3 bases, leaving 12 bases between the germline ends. Germline values: CDR1 SGHDT, CDR2 YYEEEE. This chain's CDR3 is CASSLEAGLKETQYF. In DNA form, the CDR3 reads TGTGCCAGCAGCTTGGAGGCAGGCCTAAAAGAGACCCAGTACTTC.

The CDR3: CASSQVATGETPLHF. Written as DNA, the CDR3 is TGCGCCAGCAGCCAAGTGGCGACAGGGGAGACTCCACTCCACTTT. The genes are TRBV4-3 and TRBJ1-6; 8 bases are shared with TRBD1. The CDR3 contains 15 residues. The germline CDR1 and CDR2 sequences are LGHNA and YSLEER. Unmatched junction bases numbered 12, after V lost 1 base and J lost 16 bases.

This sequence joins TRBV7-8 and TRBJ1-1; D possibly corresponds to TRBD1 (6 bases). V was shortened by 4 bases and J by 1 base, with 13 bases between the two germline ends. CDR1 SGHVS and CDR2 FQNEAQ come from the germline V gene. CDR3 length: 15 amino acids. DNA of the CDR3: TGTGCCAGCAGCTCCGCCGGGACACCGAACACTGAAGCTTTCTTT. It codes for CASSSAGTPNTEAFF.

The chain links TRBV7-6 to TRBJ2-3; possibly TRBD2 for D (5 bases). With 3 bases removed from V and 2 bases from J, the gap between germline ends came to 12 bases. The V gene's germline CDR1 is SGHVS and CDR2 FNYEAQ. The CDR3 length is 15 residues. CDR3 residues: CASSLDFGYTDTQYF. The CDR3 nucleotides read TGTGCCAGCAGCTTGGACTTCGGCTACACAGATACGCAGTATTTT.

The rearrangement links TRBV25-1 to TRBJ2-1, with 10 bases identical to TRBD1. The CDR3 loop spans 16 amino acids. Germline CDR1 and CDR2: MGHDK and SYGVNS. J gave up 6 bases and V 3 bases, and 8 bases lay outside the gene matches. The CDR3 nucleotides read TGTGCCAGCAGTGACTCTGGGACAGGGGTCTTCAATGAGCAGTTCTTC. It codes for CASSDSGTGVFNEQFF.

This rearrangement joins TRBV19 to TRBJ2-3; 10 bases line up with TRBD2. This CDR3 spans 16 amino acids. The J segment lost 0 bases and the V segment lost 7 bases, leaving 7 bases of the junction unmatched. Per germline, CDR1 LNHDA and CDR2 SQIVND (reference sequence). The CDR3 loop reads CASTSLAGTSTDTQYF. The CDR3 bases are TGTGCCAGTACCTCACTAGCGGGGACTAGCACAGATACGCAGTATTTT.

This sequence joins TRBV3-1 (or the pseudogene TRBV3-2) and TRBJ1-2; D not resolved. Per germline, CDR1 LGHDT and CDR2 YNNKEL (reference sequence). The CDR3 sequence is 13 residues long. Trimming took off 6 bases at V and 3 bases at J, with 11 bases between the two ends. This chain's CDR3 is CASRKGGYYGYTF. The CDR3 nucleotides read TGTGCCAGCAGAAAGGGAGGGTACTATGGCTACACCTTC.

The rearrangement links TRBV6-5 to TRBJ2-1, with TRBD2 matching over 8 bases. CDR1 and CDR2 (germline): MNHEY, SVGAGI. The CDR3 runs 13 residues. With V trimmed by 7 bases and J by 7 bases, 6 bases remained unmatched. The CDR3: CASTLAGTNEQFF. The CDR3, as DNA: TGTGCCAGCACCCTAGCGGGCACTAATGAGCAGTTCTTC.